Below, 4 T cell receptor beta chains from the same sample are listed, as sequenced in a study of blood T cell repertoires in COVID-19. Profiling relied on immunoSEQ multiplex PCR, and the TCRdb table lists in-frame clones only, not all of them. Among approximately 170,000 clones listed, roughly nine tenths were seen once. Sequencing was done on a sample of peripheral blood. The receptors here all came from a man aged 18 to 29 who had recovered from COVID-19.

Worth noting for this clone: Other DNA sequences in the same sample also yield this CDR3. The V gene is TRBV4-3, the J gene TRBJ1-1; D might be TRBD1 (6 bases). The CDR3 has 13 amino acids. Germline V gives CDR1 LGHNA, CDR2 YSLEER. V gave up 3 bases and J gave up 1 base, with 6 bases separating them. CDR3 protein: CASSQTGNTEAFF. DNA of the CDR3: TGCGCCAGCAGCCAGACAGGGAACACTGAAGCTTTCTTT.

The chain recombines TRBV29-1 with TRBJ1-2, with TRBD1 matching 7 bases. CDR1 and CDR2 from the germline V gene are SQVTM and ANQGSEA. The CDR3 consists of 14 residues. The V and J ends lost 4 bases and 1 base, in that order; junction bases with no gene match: 6. The CDR3 DNA follows: TGCAGCGTTGGGACTGGACAGGATAACTATGGCTACACCTTC. Protein: CSVGTGQDNYGYTF.

CDR3 DNA: TGTGCTAGTGGTTTAGAGGGCAATGAGCAGTTCTTC. Its protein product is CASGLEGNEQFF. V usage is TRBV12-5 and J usage is TRBJ2-1; tentative D call: TRBD2 (5 bases). The germline V gene encodes CDR1 LGHNT and CDR2 FRNRAP. The CDR3 extends over 12 amino acids. Trimming pared 3 bases from V and 6 bases from J, leaving 6 bases between.

J is TRBJ2-7 and V is TRBV6-5; tentatively, D is TRBD1 (7 bases). Germline assignment: CDR1 MNHEY and CDR2 SVGAGI. The CDR3 length is 11 residues. V dropped 6 bases and J dropped 8 bases, with 11 bases sitting between them. The CDR3 nucleotides read TGTGCCAGCAGCCAGGGGGGACAGCAGTACTTC. It is translated as CASSQGGQQYF.